This entry lists 30 T cell receptor beta chains sequenced from one sample in a study of T cell repertoires in cytomegalovirus infection. TCRdb reanalysed the reads using MiXCR and keeps one entry per CDR3 protein. The sample lists 150,000 to 200,000 distinct CDR3 sequences, 25% to 30% seen once, with just over 30% in the top ten. Sample: PBMCs. The receptors come from a human donor in good health (CMV status not recorded). Some clones in this sample may be carry-over from other donors' samples.

This chain uses TRBV3-1 with TRBJ1-2, with D possibly TRBD1 on 6 matching bases. Trimming shortened V by 4 bases and J by 4 bases, and 19 bases separated the two germline ends. The CDR3 length is 16 residues. Germline loops: CDR1 LGHDT, CDR2 YNNKEL (reference sequence). The CDR3 protein is CASSPQHSGAGYGYTF. CDR3 sequence (DNA): TGTGCCAGCAGCCCCCAACATTCAGGGGCGGGCTATGGCTACACCTTC.

V and J are TRBV20-1 and TRBJ2-5; D remains unclear. The germline V gene encodes CDR1 DFQATT and CDR2 SNEGSKA (reference sequence). Trimming left V 0 bases short and J 0 bases short, with 11 bases between. This CDR3 comprises 15 residues. CDR3 nucleotide sequence: TGCAGTGCTAGAGACGTCCAAGGGTACCAAGAGACCCAGTACTTC. Translated: CSARDVQGYQETQYF.

This chain links TRBV6-4 with TRBJ1-2, with D perhaps TRBD1 (5 bases). Germline CDR1 is MRHNA and CDR2 is SNTAGT. This CDR3 is 13 amino acids long. Trimming took 2 bases from V and 2 from J, leaving 6 bases between them. The chain's CDR3 is CASSDGGNYGYTF. CDR3 bases: TGTGCCAGCAGTGACGGGGGGAACTATGGCTACACCTTC.

The gene calls are TRBV7-3 and TRBJ1-2; 8 nucleotides agree with TRBD1. The junction had 11 bases not matched to a gene; V was cut back by 5 bases and J by 6 bases. The CDR3 is 15 amino acids. Germline CDR1 SGHTA, CDR2 FQGTGA. The CDR3 protein is CASSEETGEGHGYTF. The CDR3 nucleotides are TGTGCCAGCAGCGAGGAGACAGGGGAGGGTCATGGCTACACCTTC.

This clonotype has just a few counts. This chain joins TRBV11-3 and TRBJ2-2; TRBD2 might be the D (6 bases). Germline values: CDR1 SGHNT, CDR2 YENEEA. The CDR3 runs 16 residues. V gave up 4 bases and J gave up 5 bases, with 17 bases separating them. In DNA form, the CDR3 reads TGTGCCAGCAGCTCCATTGGGGGGAGGATGACCGGGGAGCTGTTTTTT. It translates to CASSSIGGRMTGELFF.

V and J are TRBV6-2 or TRBV6-3 and TRBJ1-4; no firm D call. The CDR3 runs 15 residues. The ends were cut back, 6 bases at V and 3 bases at J, with 14 bases in the middle. Germline lookup yields CDR1 MNHEY and CDR2 SVGEGT. CDR3 loop: CASRSRRAPNEKLFF. As DNA, the CDR3 is TGTGCCAGCAGATCTCGTCGGGCTCCTAATGAAAAACTGTTTTTT.

This clonotype has at least ten counts. V usage is TRBV7-2 and J usage is TRBJ2-7, with D possibly being TRBD1 (5 bases). The V gene's germline CDR1 is SGHTA and CDR2 FQGNSA. The V and J ends lost 5 bases and 2 bases respectively, with 19 bases between them. This CDR3 is built from 16 residues. CDR3 loop: CASSHPTGPRTYEQYF. The CDR3 bases are TGTGCCAGCAGCCACCCCACAGGCCCCCGGACCTACGAGCAGTACTTC.

This clonotype was detected many times. The chain couples TRBV7-8 to TRBJ2-7; a possible D gene is TRBD2 (7 bases). The germline V and J ends were trimmed by 2 bases and 3 bases, with 14 bases remaining between them. CDR1 and CDR2 (germline): SGHVS, FQNEAQ. The CDR3 is made up of 15 amino acids. In DNA, the CDR3 is TGTGCCAGCAGCTTATTAGGGGGGGAACTCTACGAGCAGTACTTC. Encoded protein: CASSLLGGELYEQYF.

This clonotype has just one count. The V gene is TRBV20-1, the J gene TRBJ2-3; D is possibly TRBD1 or TRBD2 (5 bases each). Germline CDR1 is DFQATT and CDR2 is SNEGSKA (reference sequence). Trimming left V 5 bases short and J 0 bases short, with 12 bases between. The CDR3 runs 14 residues. CDR3 sequence reads: CSAPGTASTDTQYF. The CDR3 bases are TGCAGTGCTCCCGGGACGGCAAGCACAGATACGCAGTATTTT.

This clonotype was seen more than once but under ten times. This chain connects TRBV7-3 to TRBJ2-3; possibly TRBD1 for D (5 bases). CDR3 length: 15 amino acids. The germline V gene encodes CDR1 SGHTA and CDR2 FQGTGA. Trimming cost V 3 bases and J 3 bases, with 13 bases left between them. DNA for the CDR3: TGTGCCAGCAGCTTGGAAGGGGCGCCTACAGATACGCAGTATTTT. Translation: CASSLEGAPTDTQYF.

This clonotype has just a few counts. V and J are TRBV7-4 and TRBJ1-1; D unresolved. V lost 4 bases, J lost 7 bases, and 7 bases lay in between. CDR1 and CDR2 from the germline V gene are SGHVT and SQSDAQ. The length of the CDR3 is 11 residues. The CDR3 DNA reads as TGTGCCAGCAGCTCCGGCAGTGAAGCTTTCTTT. Its protein is CASSSGSEAFF.

This clonotype occurred a few times. V and J are TRBV7-9 and TRBJ1-1; no reliable D call. Trimming left V 0 bases short and J 2 bases short, with 10 bases between. The CDR3 has 15 amino acids. Per germline, CDR1 SEHNR and CDR2 FQNEAQ (reference sequence). In DNA form, the CDR3 reads TGTGCCAGCAGCTTAGCGATGGGGAGAAACACTGAAGCTTTCTTT. Its translation is CASSLAMGRNTEAFF. The variable domain in full, completed from reference TRBV7-9 and TRBJ1-1, reads DTGVSQNPRHKITKRGQNVTFRCDPISEHNRLYWYRQTLGQGPEFLTYFQNEAQLEKSRLLSDRFSAERPKGSFSTLEIQRTEQGDSAMYLCASSLAMGRNTEAFFGQGTRLTVV.

This clonotype was counted a single time. The V gene is TRBV6-5, the J gene TRBJ1-1; 8 bases line up with TRBD1. V was clipped by 0 bases and J by 7 bases; unmatched bases: 4. Germline V gene lookup returns CDR1 MNHEY and CDR2 SVGAGI. This CDR3 has 14 amino acids. The CDR3 here is CASSYSNRGFEAFF. Here the CDR3 DNA reads TGTGCCAGCAGTTACTCGAACAGGGGGTTTGAAGCTTTCTTT.

This clonotype was observed a handful of times. The chain couples TRBV12-3 or TRBV12-4 to TRBJ2-7; 13 bases match TRBD2. CDR3 length: 18 residues. V shed 7 bases, J shed 0 bases, and the junction held 12 bases outside the gene matches. The CDR3 region has the DNA TGTGCCAGCACCTCGAGACTAGCGGGGGGCCGTTTCTCCTACGAGCAGTACTTC. Protein: CASTSRLAGGRFSYEQYF.

The table lists this clonotype with a few counts. The chain employs TRBV12-3 or TRBV12-4 and TRBJ2-7; D is possibly TRBD2 (5 bases). The CDR3 contains 11 residues. Trimming left V 3 bases short and J 6 bases short, with 6 bases between. The CDR3 reads CASSFRGEQYF. The CDR3 coding sequence is TGTGCCAGCAGTTTTCGGGGCGAGCAGTACTTC.

The gene calls are TRBV6-1 and TRBJ2-7; 12 bases are a match to TRBD1. V was clipped by 5 bases and J by 4 bases; unmatched bases: 12. In germline, CDR1 is MNHNS, CDR2 SASEGT. The CDR3 has 17 amino acids. CDR3 sequence reads: CASSPRQGQGAPYEQYF. CDR3 DNA sequence: TGTGCCAGCAGTCCTAGGCAGGGACAGGGGGCCCCTTACGAGCAGTACTTC.

This clonotype was counted between two and nine times. This sequence joins TRBV12-3 or TRBV12-4 and TRBJ2-1, with TRBD2 identical over 13 bases. The V gene end was trimmed by 7 bases and the J gene end by 4 bases; junction bases not matched to a gene: 4. This CDR3 is 15 amino acids long. CDR3 nucleotides: TGTGCCAGCACTCTGACTAGCGGGGGGTACAATGAGCAGTTCTTC. Its translation is CASTLTSGGYNEQFF.

The chain employs TRBV7-3 and TRBJ1-1, with 9 bases identical to TRBD1. The CDR3 consists of 13 residues. The germline CDR1 and CDR2 sequences are SGHTA and FQGTGA. With 3 bases clipped from V and 10 bases from J, the junction kept 6 bases outside the gene matches. CDR3 loop: CASSFPGTGRAFF. For the CDR3, the DNA is TGTGCCAGCAGCTTCCCCGGGACAGGGCGAGCTTTCTTT.

The J gene is TRBJ2-2, the V gene TRBV19; tentative D call: TRBD2 (6 bases). Trimming shortened V by 3 bases and J by 7 bases, and 12 bases separated the two germline ends. CDR1 and CDR2 from the germline V gene are LNHDA and SQIVND (reference sequence). The CDR3 extends over 14 amino acids. The chain's CDR3 is CASSIPQEGGELFF. The CDR3 nucleotides are TGTGCCAGTAGTATCCCCCAGGAGGGCGGGGAGCTGTTTTTT.

This clonotype was recorded a few times. The rearrangement links TRBV11-3 to TRBJ1-1; D not resolved. The CDR3 has 12 amino acids. With 1 base removed from V and 7 bases from J, the gap between germline ends came to 7 bases. CDR1 and CDR2 (germline): SGHNT, YENEEA. CDR3 in DNA: TGTGCCAGCAGCTTAGGGACCGATGAAGCTTTCTTT. It codes for CASSLGTDEAFF.

This clonotype was seen many times. The chain has TRBV7-9 and TRBJ2-2, with TRBD1 matching 9 bases. Trimming removed 5 bases from V and 3 bases from J; junction bases left unmatched: 13. This CDR3 comprises 18 residues. Germline-derived CDR1 and CDR2 are SEHNR and FQNEAQ (reference sequence). CDR3 coding DNA: TGTGCCAGCAGCGCCCACAGGGGGCGAGTCTCCGACACCGGGGAGCTGTTTTTT. This encodes CASSAHRGRVSDTGELFF.

The chain joins TRBV11-2 to TRBJ2-6; D gene uncertain. CDR1 is SGHAT, CDR2 FQNNGV, per germline. Trimming shortened V by 3 bases and J by 2 bases, and 8 bases separated the two germline ends. CDR3 length equals 15 residues. The CDR3 region is CASSFSTAGANVLTF. The CDR3 nucleotides are TGTGCCAGCAGCTTCTCTACCGCTGGGGCCAACGTCCTGACTTTC. The complete variable domain, with remaining parts taken from reference TRBV11-2 and TRBJ2-6, reads EAGVAQSPRYKIIEKRQSVAFWCNPISGHATLYWYQQILGQGPKLLIQFQNNGVVDDSQLPKDRFSAERLKGVDSTLKIQPAKLEDSAVYLCASSFSTAGANVLTFGAGSRLTVL.

This clonotype appeared many times. The genes are TRBV7-8 and TRBJ2-3; TRBD2 agrees at 10 bases. J was trimmed by 1 base and V by 9 bases; bases with no gene match: 4. Germline V gene data show CDR1 as SGHVS and CDR2 as FQNEAQ. This CDR3 has 14 amino acids. DNA for the CDR3: TGTGCCAGTTCCGGGACTAGCGGCACAGATACGCAGTATTTT. Amino acids: CASSGTSGTDTQYF.

There are a few counts of this clonotype. In DNA, the CDR3 is TGCAGTGCTTTCCAGCTGGGACTAGCGATGTCCAATGAGCAGTTCTTC. As protein: CSAFQLGLAMSNEQFF. The genes are TRBV20-1 and TRBJ2-1; 10 bases are a match to TRBD2. From germline, CDR1 is DFQATT and CDR2 SNEGSKA (reference sequence). CDR3 size: 16 residues. V trimming: 5 bases; J trimming: 6 bases; junction bases outside the gene matches: 13.

As regards this clonotype: Relative to the germline gene, one junction end is altered; a read error may explain this. V and J are TRBV6-1 and TRBJ1-2, with D possibly being TRBD1 (5 bases). Germline CDR1 reads MNHNS; CDR2 reads SASEGT. CDR3 length: 13 amino acids. The CDR3 nucleotides read TGTGCCAGCAGCGAAGGGGCCTCGTATGGCTACACCTTC. Its protein product is CASSEGASYGYTF.

The chain combines TRBV20-1 with TRBJ1-2; 7 bases fit TRBD1. From germline, CDR1 is DFQATT and CDR2 SNEGSKA (reference sequence). Germline trimming cut 3 bases from V and 4 bases from J; bases unmatched to any gene: 11. This CDR3 is built from 15 residues. The CDR3 nucleotides read TGCAGTGCTAGGTCGGACAGGTCGGAGACCTATGGCTACACCTTC. Encoded protein: CSARSDRSETYGYTF.

This clonotype was found many times. The chain joins TRBV7-8 to TRBJ1-5; 9 nucleotides align to TRBD1. V trimming: 5 bases; J trimming: 7 bases; junction bases outside the gene matches: 9. The CDR3 totals 15 residues. Germline values: CDR1 SGHVS, CDR2 FQNEAQ. CDR3 amino acids: CASSPRDREVQPQHF. CDR3 nucleotide sequence: TGTGCCAGCAGCCCCCGGGACAGGGAAGTGCAGCCCCAGCATTTT.

The rearrangement joins TRBV25-1 to TRBJ1-4; D not resolved. Trimming took 1 base from V and 1 from J, leaving 10 bases between them. The CDR3 covers 16 residues. In germline, CDR1 is MGHDK, CDR2 SYGVNS. The CDR3 nucleotides read TGTGCCAGCAGTGAATCGAAGGGTATAACTAATGAAAAACTGTTTTTT. Its translation is CASSESKGITNEKLFF.

Many counts were recorded for this clonotype. The J gene is TRBJ2-3, the V gene TRBV7-2; a possible D gene is TRBD2 (5 bases). The V gene lost 11 bases and the J gene lost 4 bases, with 22 bases spanning the gap. The CDR3 has 15 amino acids. CDR1 and CDR2 from the germline V gene are SGHTA and FQGNSA. The CDR3 DNA follows: TGTGCCGCTTCGGGTTTGAGCGGAAGGGCAGATACGCAGTATTTT. Translation: CAASGLSGRADTQYF.

V usage is TRBV14 and J usage is TRBJ1-1, with D perhaps TRBD1 (6 bases). The CDR3 spans 14 residues. In germline, CDR1 is SGHDN, CDR2 FVKESK. V was pared by 4 bases and J by 5 bases, with 14 bases between. In DNA, the CDR3 is TGTGCCAGCAGCCCCAGGGGACGAAAAACTGAAGCTTTCTTT. It codes for CASSPRGRKTEAFF.